One and the same sample provided the 13 T cell receptor beta chains below, sequenced in a study of metastatic and nonmetastatic thyroid tumors. TCRdb re-called the PCR reads through MiXCR. The data contain 35,000 to 50,000 clones, about an eighth of them singletons. Thyroid surgery was performed in patients who had received no treatment beforehand. Sequencing input: blood. The receptors here all came from a male donor with papillary thyroid cancer or a benign thyroid nodule (not recorded which). Some clones in this sample may be carry-over from other donors' samples.

Ten or more counts support this clone. V and J are TRBV6-1 and TRBJ2-3; 14 bases are a match to TRBD2. CDR1 is MNHNS and CDR2 is SASEGT in the germline V gene. The CDR3 runs 16 residues. The ends lost 6 bases at V and 3 bases at J; junction bases unmatched: 5. The CDR3 DNA reads as TGTGCCAGCAGCGGACTAGCGGGAGGTGAGACAGATACGCAGTATTTT. Residues: CASSGLAGGETDTQYF.

In its sample, this clone is medium-sized. The chain joins TRBV6-2 or TRBV6-3 to TRBJ2-1; D is ambiguous. The CDR3 covers 14 residues. Trimming left V 6 bases short and J 4 bases short, with 13 bases between. CDR1 MNHEY and CDR2 SVGEGT come from the germline V gene. The CDR3 nucleotides read TGTGCCAGCAGCCCCGCAGCGAATTACAATGAGCAGTTCTTC. It yields the protein CASSPAANYNEQFF.

This clone was counted a few times. At one of its ends the junction is not consistent with the germline gene, which may arise from a read error. The CDR3 nucleotides read TGTGCCAGCAGCGAAGGGCCGGGACAGGGTCATTCACCCCTCCACTTT. Its translation is CASSEGPGQGHSPLHF. The J gene is TRBJ1-6, the V gene TRBV6-1; 9 bases map to TRBD1. Germline CDR1 reads MNHNS; CDR2 reads SASEGT. The CDR3 sequence is 16 residues long.

At least ten counts were recorded for this clone. The chain recombines TRBV19 with TRBJ1-2; D unclear. The length of the CDR3 is 13 residues. Germline CDR1 LNHDA, CDR2 SQIVND (reference sequence). V was shortened by 5 bases and J by 4 bases, with 11 bases between the two germline ends. The CDR3 reads CASSSQASYGYTF. The CDR3 bases are TGTGCCAGTAGTTCCCAGGCTAGCTATGGCTACACCTTC.

This clone was recorded many times. J is TRBJ1-4 and V is TRBV7-2, with a possible D match to TRBD1 (5 bases). With 1 base removed from V and 8 bases from J, the gap between germline ends came to 14 bases. Looked up from germline, CDR1 is SGHTA and CDR2 is FQGNSA. There are 15 residues in the CDR3. The CDR3 coding sequence is TGTGCCAGCAGCTTAGACGACAGTTTACGGGAAAAACTGTTTTTT. Its protein is CASSLDDSLREKLFF.

This clone was counted at least ten times. The same CDR3 arises from other DNA sequences in this sample as well. J is TRBJ2-2 and V is TRBV29-1; TRBD1 matches at 9 bases. The CDR3 spans 15 residues. V was clipped by 6 bases and J by 7 bases; unmatched bases: 12. Per germline, CDR1 SQVTM and CDR2 ANQGSEA. The CDR3 sequence: CSVNRDREGVGELFF. The CDR3, as DNA: TGCAGCGTAAACCGGGACAGGGAAGGGGTCGGGGAGCTGTTTTTT.

This clone was recorded many times. The rearrangement uses TRBV6-2 or TRBV6-3 and TRBJ2-5; 8 bases are shared with TRBD2. The CDR3 contains 16 residues. The germline V gene encodes CDR1 MNHEY and CDR2 SVGEGT. The trim removed 6 bases at V and 5 bases at J, leaving 14 bases unmatched. CDR3 loop: CASSRAEAGVRETQYF. The CDR3 bases are TGTGCCAGCAGCCGCGCGGAAGCGGGAGTTAGGGAGACCCAGTACTTC.

This clone was picked up many times. V usage is TRBV28 and J usage is TRBJ1-5, with 9 bases aligning to TRBD1. The CDR3 totals 16 residues. Germline V gene lookup returns CDR1 MDHEN and CDR2 SYDVKM. V lost 5 bases to trimming and J lost 6 bases; unmatched junction nucleotides: 11. The DNA of the CDR3 is TGTGCCAGCAGTCGCATACAGGGGGCGCAGGGTCAGCCCCAGCATTTT. Its protein is CASSRIQGAQGQPQHF.

By share of the sample, this clone is medium-sized. This sequence joins TRBV6-5 and TRBJ1-2; weak D call: TRBD1 (5 bases). The germline CDR1 and CDR2 sequences are MNHEY and SVGAGI. V dropped 2 bases and J dropped 8 bases, with 18 bases sitting between them. The CDR3 sequence is 15 residues long. This CDR3 reads CASSYGGRGLLGYTF. DNA for the CDR3: TGTGCCAGCAGTTACGGGGGAAGAGGACTACTGGGCTACACCTTC.

This clone appeared many times. The chain links TRBV11-1 to TRBJ2-7, with 7 bases aligning to TRBD1. CDR3 length: 15 residues. Germline CDR1 and CDR2: SGHAT and FQDESV (reference sequence). V shed 4 bases and J 0 bases; nucleotides not matched to a gene: 6. CDR3 sequence reads: CASSSNRGPSYEQYF. CDR3 nucleotide sequence: TGTGCCAGCAGCTCCAACAGGGGCCCCTCCTACGAGCAGTACTTC. The full variable domain, rest sourced from reference TRBV11-1 and TRBJ2-7, is EAEVAQSPRYKITEKSQAVAFWCDPISGHATLYWYRQILGQGPELLVQFQDESVVDDSQLPKDRFSAERLKGVDSTLKIQPAELGDSAMYLCASSSNRGPSYEQYFGPGTRLTVT.

The V gene is TRBV4-3, the J gene TRBJ1-2; unclear D gene. This CDR3 has 13 amino acids. The V end was cut by 0 bases, the J end by 4 bases, with 6 bases between. Germline CDR1 and CDR2: LGHNA and YSLEER. The CDR3 coding sequence is TGCGCCAGCAGCCAAGACAGGACCTATGGCTACACCTTC. Its protein is CASSQDRTYGYTF.

This clone was seen repeatedly, ten times or more. This sequence joins TRBV29-1 and TRBJ2-5; unclear D gene. The CDR3 extends over 12 amino acids. CDR1 is SQVTM and CDR2 is ANQGSEA in the germline V gene. Trimming took 6 bases from V and 3 from J, leaving 11 bases between them. The CDR3 DNA follows: TGCAGCGTGGGCCGACTGGAAGAGACCCAGTACTTC. Amino acids: CSVGRLEETQYF.

This clone showed up just a few times. The V gene is TRBV9, the J gene TRBJ2-2; tentative D call: TRBD1 (6 bases). CDR1 and CDR2 from the germline V gene are SGDLS and YYNGEE. The V gene lost 3 bases and the J gene lost 3 bases, with 18 bases spanning the gap. CDR3 length equals 17 residues. The DNA for the CDR3 is TGTGCCAGCAGCGCCTCCCCTGGGGGCGGGTACACCGGGGAGCTGTTTTTT. As protein: CASSASPGGGYTGELFF.